The 26 T cell receptor beta chains below come from one sample, sequenced in a study of T cells in Graves' hyperthyroidism and ophthalmopathy. TCR beta CDR3 regions were amplified from RNA transcripts. Carried out on the TCR CDR3, a first-round RT-PCR used the HTBI primer set. TCRdb re-derived calls from the multiplex PCR reads in MiXCR, one entry per CDR3 protein. The repertoire has around 350,000 distinct CDR3 sequences, under 20% of them found once; the top ten carry around 3.4%. Sequenced sample: blood. The receptors were gathered from a woman aged 18 to 35 with Graves' hyperthyroidism.

This clonotype occurred many times. V gene TRBV4-1 combines with J gene TRBJ2-7, with TRBD2 matching over 8 bases. Per germline, CDR1 MGHRA and CDR2 YSYEKL. CDR3 length: 15 residues. With 4 bases clipped from V and 3 bases from J, the junction kept 8 bases outside the gene matches. DNA of the CDR3: TGCGCCAGCAGCCCCGGGGGGGAGGGTGGCTACGAGCAGTACTTC. Protein product: CASSPGGEGGYEQYF.

A remark on this clonotype: A much larger clone lies a single base off, so this may be a read error. CDR3 nucleotides: TGTGCCAGCAGTGCCCTCTACAGGGAAGAGCAGTACTTC. It codes for CASSALYREEQYF. The chain links TRBV27 to TRBJ2-7; tentatively, D is TRBD1 (6 bases). This CDR3 is built from 13 residues. Germline V lookup: CDR1 MNHEY, CDR2 SMNVEV (reference sequence). V was pared by 5 bases and J by 7 bases, with 15 bases between.

This chain uses TRBV28 with TRBJ2-7; TRBD2 aligns across 10 bases. The CDR3 has 15 residues. Looked up from germline, CDR1 is MDHEN and CDR2 is SYDVKM. J lost 6 bases, V lost 4 bases, and 9 bases had no gene match. CDR3 bases: TGTGCCAGCAGTTCCCCCGGGCTAGCGGGAGCCGAGCAGTACTTC. It specifies CASSSPGLAGAEQYF.

This clonotype was picked up many times. The chain is built from TRBV6-2 or TRBV6-3 and TRBJ2-7; D ambiguous. This CDR3 comprises 14 residues. The germline V gene has CDR1 MNHEY and CDR2 SVGEGT. Trimming stripped 2 bases from V and 3 bases from J, with 11 bases between. CDR3 DNA: TGTGCCAGCAGTTACGAAGGTCCGGTCTACGAGCAGTACTTC. Translating gives CASSYEGPVYEQYF.

This clonotype was recorded at least ten times. The chain uses TRBV2 and TRBJ1-2, with D unclear. The V end lost 6 bases, the J end lost 0 bases, and 5 bases lay between the germline ends. The CDR3 sequence is 12 residues long. Germline-derived CDR1 and CDR2 are SNHLY and FYNNEI. The CDR3 region has the DNA TGTGCCAGCAGGCGTTCTAACTATGGCTACACCTTC. This codes for CASRRSNYGYTF.

The sample holds many counts of this clonotype. The chain recombines TRBV20-1 with TRBJ1-3; 7 bases fit TRBD1. The CDR3 spans 16 residues. From germline, CDR1 is DFQATT and CDR2 SNEGSKA (reference sequence). V gave up 0 bases and J gave up 4 bases; unmatched junction bases: 9. The CDR3 DNA follows: TGCAGTGCTAGAGAGAGGGGGCCCTGGGGAGGAAACACCATATATTTT. Translating it yields CSARERGPWGGNTIYF.

This clonotype was counted many times. The V call is TRBV20-1, the J call TRBJ1-5, with no clear D. The CDR3 runs 14 residues. The V gene's germline CDR1 is DFQATT and CDR2 SNEGSKA (reference sequence). Trimming took 2 bases from V and 5 from J, leaving 13 bases between them. CDR3 DNA: TGCAGTGCTAGAAGAGATACCGATCATCAGCCCCAGCATTTT. Its translation is CSARRDTDHQPQHF.

This clonotype was seen at least ten times. The V and J genes are TRBV28 and TRBJ2-2, with 9 positions matching TRBD2. The CDR3 is 16 amino acids. CDR1 is MDHEN, CDR2 SYDVKM, per germline. Trimming removed 5 bases from V and 3 bases from J; junction bases left unmatched: 7. CDR3 sequence: CASSQISGGDTGELFF. The DNA of the CDR3 is TGTGCCAGCAGTCAGATTAGCGGGGGCGACACCGGGGAGCTGTTTTTT.

This clonotype was seen only a few times. The chain uses TRBV19 and TRBJ2-7, with TRBD1 as a possible D gene (5 bases). The CDR3 consists of 15 residues. Germline V gene sequence: CDR1 LNHDA, CDR2 SQIVND (reference sequence). V lost 3 bases to trimming and J lost 0 bases, with 12 bases between them. The CDR3 reads CASSITGESSYEQYF. The CDR3 region has the DNA TGTGCCAGTAGTATTACAGGCGAGAGCTCCTACGAGCAGTACTTC.

This clonotype was seen many times. The chain couples TRBV6-9 to TRBJ1-1; D call uncertain. CDR1 and CDR2 (germline): MNHGY, SVAAGI. This CDR3 has 15 residues. V was clipped by 0 bases and J by 0 bases, with 8 bases between them. The CDR3 nucleotides read TGTGCCAGCAGTTATTCGGGCCCTATGAACACTGAAGCTTTCTTT. The encoded protein is CASSYSGPMNTEAFF.

The chain couples TRBV25-1 to TRBJ2-7; D gene uncertain. This CDR3 has 13 residues. V lost 4 bases, J lost 1 base, and 8 bases lay in between. CDR1 and CDR2 (germline): MGHDK, SYGVNS. CDR3 amino acids: CASSGSASYEQYF. CDR3 coding DNA: TGTGCCAGCAGTGGCTCCGCTTCCTACGAGCAGTACTTC.

This clonotype was recorded many times. The genes are TRBV28 and TRBJ2-7; 10 bases fit TRBD2. The V gene's germline CDR1 is MDHEN and CDR2 SYDVKM. The V gene end was trimmed by 4 bases and the J gene end by 2 bases; junction bases not matched to a gene: 8. The CDR3 loop spans 16 amino acids. DNA of the CDR3: TGTGCCAGCAGTTCGTCGGGGACTAGCGATCCCTACGAGCAGTACTTC. Translating it yields CASSSSGTSDPYEQYF. Full variable domain (rest looked up from reference TRBV28 and TRBJ2-7): DVKVTQSSRYLVKRTGEKVFLECVQDMDHENMFWYRQDPGLGLRLIYFSYDVKMKEKGDIPEGYSVSREKKERFSLILESASTNQTSMYLCASSSSGTSDPYEQYFGPGTRLTVT.

The chain couples TRBV4-2 to TRBJ2-5; 7 positions match TRBD2. The CDR3 contains 13 residues. Germline CDR1 is LGHNA and CDR2 is YNFKEQ. V lost 4 bases and J lost 4; bases outside the gene matches: 3. The CDR3 nucleotides are TGTGCCAGCAGCCGGGGGGGGGGAGAGACCCAGTACTTC. Its translation: CASSRGGGETQYF.

There are a few counts of this clonotype. The V and J genes are TRBV3-1 and TRBJ1-3; D call uncertain. The CDR3 loop spans 14 amino acids. V was clipped by 6 bases and J by 0 bases, with 9 bases between them. Germline CDR1 is LGHDT and CDR2 is YNNKEL (reference sequence). The CDR3 DNA is TGTGCCAGCAGTGTGACTGGCTCTGGAAACACCATATATTTT. Translating it yields CASSVTGSGNTIYF. The full variable domain, completed using reference TRBV3-1 and TRBJ1-3, is DTAVSQTPKYLVTQMGNDKSIKCEQNLGHDTMYWYKQDSKKFLKIMFSYNNKELIINETVPNRFSPKSPDKAHLNLHINSLELGDSAVYFCASSVTGSGNTIYFGEGSWLTVV.

This clonotype has at least ten counts. The chain links TRBV7-9 to TRBJ2-7; 7 bases agree with TRBD2. This CDR3 is 14 amino acids long. Germline CDR1 reads SEHNR; CDR2 reads FQNEAQ (reference sequence). The junction had 5 bases not matched to a gene; V was cut back by 5 bases and J by 1 base. The CDR3 DNA is TGTGCCAGCAGCCCCGGACTAGATTCCTACGAGCAGTACTTC. It is translated as CASSPGLDSYEQYF.

This clonotype came up a few times. V and J are TRBV5-6 and TRBJ2-1, with D maybe TRBD2 (6 bases). The CDR3 is made up of 15 amino acids. Per germline, CDR1 SGHDT and CDR2 YYEEEE. V was clipped by 4 bases and J by 3 bases, with 14 bases between them. CDR3 sequence reads: CASSGGGGFYNEQFF. As DNA, the CDR3 is TGTGCCAGCAGCGGTGGAGGAGGGTTCTACAATGAGCAGTTCTTC.

CDR3 coding DNA: TGTGCCAGCAGACCGACTAGGGAGACGGAGACCCAGTACTTC. It specifies CASRPTRETETQYF. The genes are TRBV28 and TRBJ2-5, with a weak D call TRBD2 (6 bases). This CDR3 region has 14 residues. V was cut by 6 bases and J by 5 bases, with 16 bases left in between. The V gene's germline CDR1 is MDHEN and CDR2 SYDVKM. The full variable domain, rest sourced from reference TRBV28 and TRBJ2-5, is DVKVTQSSRYLVKRTGEKVFLECVQDMDHENMFWYRQDPGLGLRLIYFSYDVKMKEKGDIPEGYSVSREKKERFSLILESASTNQTSMYLCASRPTRETETQYFGPGTRLLVL.

There are many counts of this clonotype. The J gene is TRBJ1-2, the V gene TRBV7-9; weak D call: TRBD1 (5 bases). Germline assignment: CDR1 SEHNR and CDR2 FQNEAQ (reference sequence). The CDR3 is 16 amino acids. V lost 3 bases to trimming and J lost 8 bases, with 22 bases between them. CDR3 in amino acids: CASSLARGATARGYTF. As DNA, the CDR3 is TGTGCCAGCAGCTTGGCACGGGGCGCAACGGCGAGGGGCTACACCTTC.

This clonotype was seen a few times. The J gene is TRBJ1-2, the V gene TRBV18, with D possibly matching TRBD1 (6 bases). Germline loops: CDR1 KGHSH, CDR2 LQKENI. The V and J ends lost 3 bases and 0 bases respectively, with 17 bases between them. The CDR3 contains 17 residues. CDR3 sequence (DNA): TGTGCCAGCTCACCGACACAGGGACCACTGACTAACTATGGCTACACCTTC. It codes for CASSPTQGPLTNYGYTF.

This clonotype was observed at least ten times. The genes are TRBV2 and TRBJ1-6; 9 positions agree with TRBD1. Germline loops: CDR1 SNHLY, CDR2 FYNNEI. This CDR3 comprises 15 residues. Unmatched junction bases numbered 6, after V lost 6 bases and J lost 6 bases. CDR3 loop: CASSLGTGTNSPLHF. The CDR3 DNA is TGTGCCAGCAGCCTCGGGACAGGGACTAATTCACCCCTCCACTTT.

This clonotype was counted ten times or more. The chain employs TRBV2 and TRBJ2-5; D possibly corresponds to TRBD1 (5 bases). The V and J ends lost 7 bases and 5 bases respectively, with 11 bases between them. The length of the CDR3 is 12 residues. Per germline, CDR1 SNHLY and CDR2 FYNNEI. CDR3 loop: CASTQGRETQYF. CDR3 sequence (DNA): TGTGCCAGCACCCAGGGCCGGGAGACCCAGTACTTC.

Many counts were recorded for this clonotype. The gene calls are TRBV9 and TRBJ2-5; 11 nucleotides agree with TRBD1. Germline loops: CDR1 SGDLS, CDR2 YYNGEE. V was pared by 2 bases and J by 4 bases, with 1 base of the junction left unmatched. This CDR3 comprises 14 residues. In DNA form, the CDR3 reads TGTGCCAGCAGCGTTGGACAGGGGGCAGAGACCCAGTACTTC. This gives the protein CASSVGQGAETQYF.

This clonotype was recorded a few times. The V gene is TRBV6-4, the J gene TRBJ2-1; the match to TRBD2 covers 10 bases. The CDR3 covers 14 residues. J was trimmed by 2 bases and V by 5 bases; bases with no gene match: 0. Per the germline V gene, CDR1 is MRHNA and CDR2 is SNTAGT. CDR3 sequence (DNA): TGTGCCAGCAGTAGCGGGGGGGCCTACAATGAGCAGTTCTTC. It translates to CASSSGGAYNEQFF.

This clonotype has more than one count but fewer than ten. V gene TRBV7-3 combines with J gene TRBJ2-2; no firm D call. The CDR3 runs to 15 residues. Per germline, CDR1 SGHTA and CDR2 FQGTGA. The V and J ends lost 2 bases and 3 bases respectively, with 10 bases between them. In DNA, the CDR3 is TGTGCCAGCAGCTTACTGTCAGGAGACACCGGGGAGCTGTTTTTT. Its translation: CASSLLSGDTGELFF. Looking up the rest from reference TRBV7-3 and TRBJ2-2 gives the full variable domain: GAGVSQTPSNKVTEKGKYVELRCDPISGHTALYWYRQSLGQGPEFLIYFQGTGAADDSGLPNDRFFAVRPEGSVSTLKIQRTERGDSAVYLCASSLLSGDTGELFFGEGSRLTVL.

This clonotype was observed at least ten times. The chain has TRBV6-1 and TRBJ2-7, with D possibly being TRBD1 (6 bases). Germline-derived CDR1 and CDR2 are MNHNS and SASEGT. The CDR3 is made up of 12 amino acids. Trimming stripped 11 bases from V and 3 bases from J, with 14 bases between. The chain's CDR3 is CAVLRGIYEQYF. The CDR3 DNA reads as TGTGCCGTCTTAAGGGGGATCTACGAGCAGTACTTC.

This clonotype has ten or more counts. The rearrangement links TRBV6-5 to TRBJ1-3; D is perhaps TRBD1 (5 bases). The V end lost 4 bases, the J end lost 8 bases, and 18 bases lay between the germline ends. Germline CDR1 MNHEY, CDR2 SVGAGI. The CDR3 consists of 15 residues. The CDR3 loop is CASSSPRGRDDTIYF. The CDR3 nucleotides are TGTGCCAGCAGTTCCCCGAGGGGCCGAGACGACACCATATATTTT.